The 4 T cell receptor beta chains in this list originate from one sample, sequenced in a study of control samples from healthy donors and cancer patients. Sequenced by immunoSEQ multiplex PCR; TCRdb stores in-frame clones only, minus some. In the table there are some 410,000 clones, around nine tenths of which are singletons. Sequences were obtained from PBMCs. These receptors came from a man aged 40-55 years with head and neck cancer.

This chain joins TRBV19 and TRBJ2-3, with TRBD1 matching 12 bases. Germline values: CDR1 LNHDA, CDR2 SQIVND (reference sequence). The junction had 4 bases not matched to a gene; V was cut back by 6 bases and J by 3 bases. The CDR3 is 15 residues long. CDR3 bases: TGTGCCAGTAGGGTGGGACAGGGGGCTACAGATACGCAGTATTTT. This gives the protein CASRVGQGATDTQYF.

The rearrangement uses TRBV5-5 and TRBJ2-7; the D gene is possibly TRBD1 (5 bases). V was cut by 4 bases and J by 3 bases, with 14 bases left in between. Germline V gene lookup returns CDR1 SGHKS and CDR2 YYEKEE (reference sequence). The CDR3 sequence is 14 residues long. The CDR3 loop is CASSTSDKIYEQYF. The CDR3 bases are TGTGCCAGCAGCACATCGGACAAGATCTACGAGCAGTACTTC.

The chain carries TRBV27 and TRBJ1-2; D not certain. Germline CDR1 reads MNHEY; CDR2 reads SMNVEV (reference sequence). The CDR3 consists of 13 residues. Trimming left V 5 bases short and J 8 bases short, with 15 bases between. CDR3 loop: CASSLYGSLGYTF. In DNA form, the CDR3 reads TGTGCCAGCAGTCTGTACGGGTCTTTGGGCTACACCTTC.

The V gene is TRBV7-9, the J gene TRBJ2-5; a weak D match, TRBD2 (6 bases). The V gene lost 2 bases and the J gene lost 5 bases, with 15 bases spanning the gap. CDR1 is SEHNR and CDR2 is FQNEAQ in the germline V gene (reference sequence). The length of the CDR3 is 15 residues. The DNA of the CDR3 is TGTGCCAGCAGCTTAACCCGACTAGAAGGCGAGACCCAGTACTTC. Translated: CASSLTRLEGETQYF.